These 27 T cell receptor beta chains share one sample of origin, sequenced in a study of cytomegalovirus exposure and HLA in healthy donors. It was with 60 Vbeta and 13 Jbeta primers that the PCR ran. Clones were sequenced by immunoSEQ multiplex PCR, and TCRdb holds only the in-frame ones, with some missing. The sample lists about 99,000 clones, around 77% occurring once. Sequencing was carried out using PBMCs. All receptors come from a man between 40 and 49 years old in good health and CMV-seronegative.

The chain joins TRBV29-1 to TRBJ2-5; a weak D match, TRBD1 (6 bases). The V end was cut by 4 bases, the J end by 3 bases, with 9 bases between. This CDR3 region has 12 residues. Germline V gene lookup returns CDR1 SQVTM and CDR2 ANQGSEA. CDR3 protein: CSVVWTEETQYF. The CDR3 DNA is TGCAGCGTTGTATGGACAGAAGAGACCCAGTACTTC. Using reference TRBV29-1 and TRBJ2-5 for the parts outside the CDR3, the full variable domain is SAVISQKPSRDICQRGTSLTIQCQVDSQVTMMFWYRQQPGQSLTLIATANQGSEATYESGFVIDKFPISRPNLTFSTLTVSNMSPEDSSIYLCSVVWTEETQYFGPGTRLLVL.

The V and J genes are TRBV6-5 and TRBJ2-1, with D possibly TRBD1 on 6 matching bases. The CDR3 loop spans 12 amino acids. CDR1 is MNHEY, CDR2 SVGAGI, per germline. The ends were cut back, 4 bases at V and 8 bases at J, with 9 bases in the middle. CDR3 loop: CASSFRGDEQFF. The CDR3 DNA is TGTGCCAGCAGTTTCAGGGGCGATGAGCAGTTCTTC.

This clone was seen just once. This chain joins TRBV6-6 and TRBJ2-1; 12 bases are shared with TRBD2. CDR3 length: 15 residues. Germline CDR1 and CDR2: MNHNY and SVGAGI (reference sequence). J lost 6 bases, V lost 6 bases, and 6 bases had no gene match. The CDR3 reads CASSSRTSGANEQFF. In nucleotides, the CDR3 is TGTGCCAGCAGCTCTAGGACTAGCGGGGCCAATGAGCAGTTCTTC.

CDR3 in amino acids: CATSREKQSVYGYTF. The CDR3 DNA reads as TGTGCCACCAGCAGAGAAAAACAAAGTGTCTATGGCTACACCTTC. This chain links TRBV15 with TRBJ1-2; D unclear. The CDR3 runs to 15 residues. In germline, CDR1 is LNHNV, CDR2 YYDKDF (reference sequence). V dropped 0 bases and J dropped 4 bases, with 12 bases sitting between them.

CDR3 bases: TGCAGCGTCCGATCCGGGACAGGGGTGCAGACCCAGTACTTC. Translating gives CSVRSGTGVQTQYF. The V and J genes are TRBV29-1 and TRBJ2-5; 10 bases fit TRBD1. Germline V gives CDR1 SQVTM, CDR2 ANQGSEA. The junction had 10 bases not matched to a gene; V was cut back by 6 bases and J by 6 bases. The CDR3 extends over 14 amino acids.

The sample holds one count of this clone. V usage is TRBV6-6 and J usage is TRBJ2-7; 8 bases line up with TRBD1. J was trimmed by 1 base and V by 6 bases; bases with no gene match: 8. This CDR3 is built from 15 residues. Germline CDR1 and CDR2: MNHNY and SVGAGI (reference sequence). CDR3 sequence reads: CASSPGDRSSYEQYF. The CDR3 DNA reads as TGTGCCAGCAGCCCCGGGGACAGGAGTTCCTACGAGCAGTACTTC.

The chain carries TRBV4-1 and TRBJ1-6; D remains unclear. V lost 1 base and J 5 bases, leaving 21 bases between the germline ends. In germline, CDR1 is MGHRA, CDR2 YSYEKL. The CDR3 contains 19 residues. CDR3 residues: CASSQAPGGETGNNSPLHF. The CDR3 nucleotides are TGCGCCAGCAGCCAAGCGCCTGGCGGGGAAACGGGGAATAATTCACCCCTCCACTTT.

This clone was seen a few times. V usage is TRBV13 and J usage is TRBJ2-1; TRBD1 agrees at 8 bases. The CDR3 consists of 17 residues. V shed 1 base, J shed 6 bases, and the junction held 11 bases outside the gene matches. Germline V gene data show CDR1 as PRHDT and CDR2 as FYEKMQ (reference sequence). CDR3 DNA: TGTGCCAGCAGCTTAGCCGACCCGGGACAGGACGGCAATGAGCAGTTCTTC. Residues: CASSLADPGQDGNEQFF.

This clone was detected once. The CDR3 reads CASSASGTGSYNEQFF. CDR3 in DNA: TGTGCCAGCAGTGCGTCCGGGACTGGCTCCTACAATGAGCAGTTCTTC. This chain uses TRBV28 with TRBJ2-1, with a weak D call TRBD2 (6 bases). The CDR3 runs 16 residues. Deletions cut 5 bases from V and 0 bases from J, with 14 bases between. The germline V gene has CDR1 MDHEN and CDR2 SYDVKM.

V is TRBV11-2 and J is TRBJ1-3, with D unresolved. The CDR3 is 15 amino acids. V was trimmed by 1 base and J by 0 bases, leaving 7 bases between them. Germline V gene lookup returns CDR1 SGHAT and CDR2 FQNNGV. Here the CDR3 reads CASSLATHSGNTIYF. The CDR3 nucleotides read TGTGCCAGCAGCTTAGCCACTCACTCTGGAAACACCATATATTTT.

The genes are TRBV7-9 and TRBJ2-7; a possible D gene is TRBD1 (6 bases). With 3 bases removed from V and 3 bases from J, the gap between germline ends came to 12 bases. From germline, CDR1 is SEHNR and CDR2 FQNEAQ (reference sequence). The CDR3 is 14 residues long. CDR3 residues: CASSLGAPSYEQYF. The CDR3 DNA sequence: TGTGCCAGCAGCTTGGGGGCGCCCAGCTACGAGCAGTACTTC.

The chain links TRBV29-1 to TRBJ1-2, with TRBD1 matching over 7 bases. From germline, CDR1 is SQVTM and CDR2 ANQGSEA. This CDR3 spans 12 amino acids. V trimming: 7 bases; J trimming: 8 bases; junction bases outside the gene matches: 10. The CDR3 region has the DNA TGCAGCGCCCAGGGAAGGGGGCAAGGCTACACCTTC. Its protein is CSAQGRGQGYTF. Drawing the rest from reference TRBV29-1 and TRBJ1-2, the complete variable domain is SAVISQKPSRDICQRGTSLTIQCQVDSQVTMMFWYRQQPGQSLTLIATANQGSEATYESGFVIDKFPISRPNLTFSTLTVSNMSPEDSSIYLCSAQGRGQGYTFGSGTRLTVV.

The V and J genes are TRBV7-9 and TRBJ2-1; 8 bases are shared with TRBD2. Germline lookup yields CDR1 SEHNR and CDR2 FQNEAQ (reference sequence). V lost 9 bases to trimming and J lost 8 bases; unmatched junction nucleotides: 12. The CDR3 contains 14 residues. CDR3 bases: TGTGCCAGGTTCAATCGGGAGGGCCGGGATGAGCAGTTCTTC. Its translation: CARFNREGRDEQFF.

The CDR3, as DNA: TGTGCCAGCAGTGCTGAAGGGGGAAACACTGAAGCTTTCTTT. Translation gives CASSAEGGNTEAFF. The genes are TRBV2 and TRBJ1-1; D possibly corresponds to TRBD1 (6 bases). CDR3 length: 14 residues. V lost 4 bases, J lost 2 bases, and 11 bases lay in between. CDR1 and CDR2 from the germline V gene are SNHLY and FYNNEI.

The genes are TRBV11-2 and TRBJ2-7; 8 positions agree with TRBD2. The ends lost 4 bases at V and 4 bases at J; junction bases unmatched: 18. The germline gives CDR1 SGHAT, CDR2 FQNNGV. CDR3 length: 18 amino acids. DNA for the CDR3: TGTGCCAGCAGCTCCTATCCGGGACTAGGGAGGACGGGGTACGAGCAGTACTTC. Protein sequence: CASSSYPGLGRTGYEQYF.

The chain employs TRBV14 and TRBJ2-7; D remains unclear. V was shortened by 4 bases and J by 3 bases, with 7 bases between the two germline ends. The CDR3 contains 12 residues. Germline V CDR1 and CDR2: SGHDN, FVKESK. CDR3: CASSPSGYEQYF. As DNA, the CDR3 is TGTGCCAGCAGCCCTTCGGGCTACGAGCAGTACTTC. Combining the CDR3 with reference TRBV14 and TRBJ2-7 gives the whole variable domain EAGVTQFPSHSVIEKGQTVTLRCDPISGHDNLYWYRRVMGKEIKFLLHFVKESKQDESGMPNNRFLAERTGGTYSTLKVQPAELEDSGVYFCASSPSGYEQYFGPGTRLTVT.

The gene calls are TRBV2 and TRBJ2-1; TRBD2 matches at 10 bases. This CDR3 comprises 15 residues. V trimming: 5 bases; J trimming: 10 bases; junction bases outside the gene matches: 11. The germline V gene encodes CDR1 SNHLY and CDR2 FYNNEI. The CDR3 DNA is TGTGCCAGCAGTTCCCGGACTAGCGGCGATTTGGAGCAGTTCTTC. It encodes CASSSRTSGDLEQFF.

The chain combines TRBV29-1 with TRBJ1-5; 12 nucleotides align to TRBD1. The CDR3 consists of 17 residues. Germline V gene sequence: CDR1 SQVTM, CDR2 ANQGSEA. V shed 4 bases, J shed 3 bases, and the junction held 10 bases outside the gene matches. CDR3 region: CSVAGTGGALVNQPQHF. CDR3 in DNA: TGCAGCGTTGCAGGGACAGGGGGCGCGTTGGTCAATCAGCCCCAGCATTTT.

The chain combines TRBV30 with TRBJ2-3; 7 nucleotides match TRBD1. This CDR3 spans 14 amino acids. Germline loops: CDR1 GTSNPN, CDR2 SVGIG (reference sequence). The ends lost 6 bases at V and 1 base at J; junction bases unmatched: 7. This CDR3 is CACHPGQRTDTQYF. CDR3 DNA sequence: TGTGCCTGCCACCCGGGACAGCGCACAGATACGCAGTATTTT. Supplemented by reference TRBV30 and TRBJ2-3, the full variable domain reads SQTIHQWPATLVQPVGSPLSLECTVEGTSNPNLYWYRQAAGRGLQLLFYSVGIGQISSEVPQNLSASRPQDRQFILSSKKLLLSDSGFYLCACHPGQRTDTQYFGPGTRLTVL.

There are a few counts of this clone. The chain combines TRBV19 with TRBJ1-3; D is uncertain. The CDR3 totals 12 residues. V was trimmed by 9 bases and J by 0 bases, leaving 6 bases between them. Per the germline V gene, CDR1 is LNHDA and CDR2 is SQIVND (reference sequence). The CDR3 region is CASMSSGNTIYF. The CDR3 bases are TGTGCCAGCATGAGCTCTGGAAACACCATATATTTT.

The V gene is TRBV18, the J gene TRBJ2-3; D remains unclear. Looked up from germline, CDR1 is KGHSH and CDR2 is LQKENI. CDR3 length: 13 amino acids. The V end was cut by 3 bases, the J end by 0 bases, with 4 bases between. For the CDR3, the DNA is TGTGCCAGCTCACCCTTAAGCACAGATACGCAGTATTTT. Translation gives CASSPLSTDTQYF.

As regards this clone: The junction shows a germline mismatch at one end, possibly a read error. The chain uses TRBV5-1 and TRBJ2-7; 13 nucleotides match TRBD2. This CDR3 spans 16 amino acids. Germline lookup yields CDR1 SGHRS and CDR2 YFSETQ. This chain's CDR3 is CASSWRTSGSPNEQCF. In DNA form, the CDR3 reads TGCGCCAGCAGCTGGAGGACTAGCGGGAGTCCTAACGAGCAGTGCTTC.

The chain recombines TRBV30 with TRBJ1-3; the D gene is possibly TRBD1 (6 bases). Germline-derived CDR1 and CDR2 are GTSNPN and SVGIG (reference sequence). CDR3 length: 16 amino acids. V shed 4 bases and J shed 2 bases, with 18 bases lying between them. CDR3 in amino acids: CAWTPTVTGPGNTIYF. CDR3 bases: TGTGCCTGGACGCCTACGGTTACAGGGCCTGGAAACACCATATATTTT.

DNA of the CDR3: TGCAGCGTTCGCAGGGGCCACGAGCAGTACTTC. It encodes CSVRRGHEQYF. The genes are TRBV29-1 and TRBJ2-7; maybe TRBD1 (6 bases). The ends were cut back, 5 bases at V and 5 bases at J, with 10 bases in the middle. Germline-derived CDR1 and CDR2 are SQVTM and ANQGSEA. The CDR3 sequence is 11 residues long.

This clone has more than one count but fewer than ten. V and J are TRBV15 and TRBJ2-1, with TRBD2 identical over 9 bases. The CDR3 totals 17 residues. Losses at the gene ends were 2 bases for V and 8 bases for J; bases not matched to a gene: 13. Germline V gene lookup returns CDR1 LNHNV and CDR2 YYDKDF (reference sequence). The CDR3 region has the DNA TGTGCCACCAGCAGACCTTTAGGGCGGGAGGGCCGTGATGAGCAGTTCTTC. Translated, it gives CATSRPLGREGRDEQFF.

V and J are TRBV6-6 and TRBJ2-5; TRBD1 agrees at 9 bases. The J segment lost 3 bases and the V segment lost 2 bases, leaving 4 bases of the junction unmatched. Per germline, CDR1 MNHNY and CDR2 SVGAGI (reference sequence). This CDR3 comprises 15 residues. Here the CDR3 DNA reads TGTGCCAGCAGTTACCCCGGGACAGGGAAAGAGACCCAGTACTTC. Protein sequence: CASSYPGTGKETQYF.

V is TRBV6-5 and J is TRBJ2-3; no clear D gene. This CDR3 is 15 amino acids long. CDR1 MNHEY and CDR2 SVGAGI come from the germline V gene. The V gene lost 5 bases and the J gene lost 0 bases, with 12 bases spanning the gap. The CDR3 sequence: CASSAAGSSTDTQYF. CDR3 nucleotide sequence: TGTGCCAGCAGTGCCGCAGGTTCTAGCACAGATACGCAGTATTTT.